These 27 T cell receptor beta chains originate from one sample sequenced in a study of T cells after yellow fever vaccination. One entry per CDR3 protein results from TCRdb running MiXCR on the 5' RACE reads. The table records about 350,000 distinct CDR3 sequences, roughly 8% of them present only once. The sample in question was PBMCs, obtained more than 40 days after the first yellow fever vaccination. The receptors come from a man younger than 35 who received the YFV17D yellow fever vaccine.

This clonotype was detected many times. J is TRBJ2-5 and V is TRBV6-2 or TRBV6-3; no reliable D call. V was shortened by 6 bases and J by 4 bases, with 15 bases between the two germline ends. The length of the CDR3 is 14 residues. Germline assignment: CDR1 MNHEY and CDR2 SVGEGT. For the CDR3, the DNA is TGTGCCAGCAGATTTTTTACAAGTTCAGAGACCCAGTACTTC. Its translation: CASRFFTSSETQYF.

This clonotype occurred a few times. The CDR3 DNA reads TGTGCCAGCGTTGGAGCGGGGGGGGTAGATACGCAGTATTTT. It codes for CASVGAGGVDTQYF. The rearrangement uses TRBV6-1 and TRBJ2-3; 10 bases are a match to TRBD2. Unmatched junction bases numbered 7, after V lost 8 bases and J lost 5 bases. The CDR3 contains 14 residues. Germline values: CDR1 MNHNS, CDR2 SASEGT.

This clonotype was observed a few times. The V and J genes are TRBV4-2 and TRBJ1-2, with D possibly TRBD1 on 6 matching bases. The V gene's germline CDR1 is LGHNA and CDR2 YNFKEQ. The CDR3 is 15 amino acids. Trimming pared 3 bases from V and 6 bases from J, leaving 17 bases between. The CDR3 DNA is TGTGCCAGCAGCCAGGAGAGACAGGTCGGGGATGGCTACACCTTC. As protein: CASSQERQVGDGYTF.

The sample holds a few counts of this clonotype. This chain connects TRBV4-1 to TRBJ1-2, with a weak D call TRBD1 (5 bases). The CDR3 contains 15 residues. Trimming took 3 bases from V and 4 from J, leaving 15 bases between them. Germline CDR1 reads MGHRA; CDR2 reads YSYEKL. The CDR3: CASSQTTGGGYGYTF. In DNA, the CDR3 is TGCGCCAGCAGCCAGACGACCGGGGGAGGCTATGGCTACACCTTC.

This clonotype has just a few counts. CDR3 nucleotide sequence: TGCGCCAGCAGCGCCCAGACAGGGGGCGAGCAGTACGTC. Translating gives CASSAQTGGEQYV. The chain couples TRBV5-1 to TRBJ2-7, with 9 positions matching TRBD1. The CDR3 extends over 13 amino acids. Germline lookup yields CDR1 SGHRS and CDR2 YFSETQ. V lost 4 bases and J lost 6; bases outside the gene matches: 5.

The sample holds many counts of this clonotype. The rearrangement links TRBV12-3 or TRBV12-4 to TRBJ1-1; tentatively, D is TRBD1 (6 bases). Trimming pared 1 base from V and 3 bases from J, leaving 9 bases between. This CDR3 is 14 amino acids long. CDR3 nucleotide sequence: TGTGCCAGCAGTTTAGGCAGGGGTGACACTGAAGCTTTCTTT. It codes for CASSLGRGDTEAFF.

This clonotype was found a few times. CDR3 sequence reads: CATSVGTTAQETQYF. The CDR3 bases are TGTGCCACCAGCGTCGGGACTACCGCGCAAGAGACCCAGTACTTC. V is TRBV15 and J is TRBJ2-5; TRBD2 matches 7 bases. The germline CDR1 and CDR2 sequences are LNHNV and YYDKDF (reference sequence). The V and J ends lost 5 bases and 2 bases, in that order; junction bases with no gene match: 8. The CDR3 has 15 residues.

This clonotype was picked up many times. The rearrangement links TRBV6-2 or TRBV6-3 to TRBJ1-6; 7 positions agree with TRBD1. Germline CDR1 MNHEY, CDR2 SVGEGT. The CDR3 consists of 14 residues. With 4 bases clipped from V and 15 bases from J, the junction kept 12 bases outside the gene matches. This CDR3 is CASSSESWDRSLHF. The CDR3 region has the DNA TGTGCCAGCAGTTCCGAGTCCTGGGACAGAAGCCTCCACTTT.

The chain joins TRBV20-1 to TRBJ1-5; 9 bases align to TRBD1. Trimming removed 5 bases from V and 6 bases from J; junction bases left unmatched: 5. This CDR3 has 13 amino acids. Germline CDR1 is DFQATT and CDR2 is SNEGSKA (reference sequence). CDR3 nucleotide sequence: TGCAGTGCTCGGGACAGGGAGGCTCAGCCCCAGCATTTT. Protein sequence: CSARDREAQPQHF.

V is TRBV29-1 and J is TRBJ2-7; D unclear. CDR3 size: 17 residues. The germline V gene has CDR1 SQVTM and CDR2 ANQGSEA. The germline V and J ends were trimmed by 4 bases and 2 bases, with 24 bases remaining between them. The CDR3 DNA is TGCAGCGTTGTCCAAAGGGAAACTAACATGATAGCCTACGAGCAGTACGTC. This encodes CSVVQRETNMIAYEQYV.

This clonotype was seen a few times. The CDR3 DNA follows: TGTGCCAGCAGCCCTGCAGAAAGCTCCTACGAGCAGTACTTC. Translation: CASSPAESSYEQYF. The chain links TRBV5-4 to TRBJ2-7, with D hard to call. Per the germline V gene, CDR1 is SGHNT and CDR2 is YYREEE (reference sequence). This CDR3 has 14 residues. V was trimmed by 4 bases and J by 0 bases, leaving 11 bases between them. The variable domain in full, completed from reference TRBV5-4 and TRBJ2-7, reads ETGVTQSPTHLIKTRGQQVTLRCSSQSGHNTVSWYQQALGQGPQFIFQYYREEENGRGNFPPRFSGLQFPNYSSELNVNALELDDSALYLCASSPAESSYEQYFGPGTRLTVT.

There are a few counts of this clonotype. DNA for the CDR3: TGTGCCAGCAGCTTAGATCCCCGAGAGAGCGACACGCAGTATTTT. It specifies CASSLDPRESDTQYF. The rearrangement uses TRBV7-2 and TRBJ2-3, with unresolved D. Germline assignment: CDR1 SGHTA and CDR2 FQGNSA. This CDR3 region has 15 residues. V was shortened by 1 base and J by 9 bases, with 17 bases between the two germline ends.

This clonotype occurred a few times. The chain employs TRBV5-8 and TRBJ2-5; 9 nucleotides agree with TRBD1. CDR1 is SGHTS, CDR2 YDEGEE, per germline. V gave up 4 bases and J gave up 3 bases; unmatched junction bases: 4. The CDR3 sequence is 14 residues long. The CDR3 bases are TGTGCCAGCAGCCCTGACAGGGGGAAAGAGACCCAGTACTTC. Its protein is CASSPDRGKETQYF.

The table lists this clonotype with a few counts. The rearrangement joins TRBV6-2 or TRBV6-3 to TRBJ2-1; 7 nucleotides align to TRBD2. With V trimmed by 6 bases and J by 12 bases, 17 bases remained unmatched. The CDR3 is made up of 15 amino acids. The germline CDR1 and CDR2 sequences are MNHEY and SVGEGT. The CDR3 loop is CASRTPGRGTGGQFF. In nucleotides, the CDR3 is TGTGCCAGCAGAACCCCGGGACGGGGAACGGGAGGGCAGTTCTTC.

The rearrangement links TRBV7-6 to TRBJ2-2; possibly TRBD1 for D (5 bases). Germline values: CDR1 SGHVS, CDR2 FNYEAQ. The CDR3 runs 16 residues. V was clipped by 0 bases and J by 2 bases, with 10 bases between them. In DNA form, the CDR3 reads TGTGCCAGCAGCTTAGCCCTCCAGGGAAACACCGGGGAGCTGTTTTTT. It codes for CASSLALQGNTGELFF.

This clonotype was seen more than once but under ten times. The genes are TRBV6-5 and TRBJ2-7, with 7 bases identical to TRBD2. With V trimmed by 0 bases and J by 0 bases, 5 bases remained unmatched. CDR1 MNHEY and CDR2 SVGAGI come from the germline V gene. CDR3 length: 16 amino acids. The CDR3 DNA reads TGTGCCAGCAGTTACTCCTGGGGGGGGAGCTCCTACGAGCAGTACTTC. Its protein product is CASSYSWGGSSYEQYF.

About this clonotype itself: Sequence at one end of the junction differs from germline and may be a read error. The J gene is TRBJ2-5, the V gene TRBV12-3 or TRBV12-4; the D is unclear. The CDR3 contains 11 residues. CDR3 residues: CASSLKESQYF. In DNA, the CDR3 is TGTGCCAGCAGTTTAAAGGAGAGCCAGTACTTC.

This clonotype was observed a handful of times. The chain combines TRBV6-5 with TRBJ1-3; D is uncertain. CDR3 length equals 14 residues. V lost 0 bases and J lost 0, with 3 bases in between. Germline assignment: CDR1 MNHEY and CDR2 SVGAGI. The CDR3 spells CASSYSNSGNTIYF. CDR3 sequence (DNA): TGTGCCAGCAGTTACTCAAACTCTGGAAACACCATATATTTT.

This clonotype was seen a handful of times. The chain joins TRBV27 to TRBJ2-1; 10 bases agree with TRBD1. CDR3 length: 15 amino acids. The V segment lost 5 bases and the J segment 7 bases; nucleotides outside the gene matches: 8. Germline lookup yields CDR1 MNHEY and CDR2 SMNVEV (reference sequence). The CDR3 spells CASSLGQGDWNEQFF. The CDR3 region has the DNA TGTGCCAGCAGTCTTGGACAGGGGGACTGGAATGAGCAGTTCTTC.

The rearrangement links TRBV10-3 to TRBJ2-7, with D possibly being TRBD1 (6 bases). Trimming shortened V by 1 base and J by 12 bases, and 22 bases separated the two germline ends. CDR1 ENHRY and CDR2 SYGVKD come from the germline V gene. This CDR3 comprises 15 residues. The CDR3 coding sequence is TGTGCCATCAGTGAGTATATGGGGGCCGGACCCGAGTGGTACTTC. It codes for CAISEYMGAGPEWYF.

This clonotype was detected ten times or more. The rearrangement joins TRBV5-1 to TRBJ2-1, with D possibly TRBD1 on 6 matching bases. CDR3 length equals 16 residues. Germline lookup yields CDR1 SGHRS and CDR2 YFSETQ. With 1 base removed from V and 5 bases from J, the gap between germline ends came to 16 bases. CDR3 amino acids: CASSLSQGLRHNEQFF. The CDR3 DNA is TGCGCCAGCAGCTTGAGTCAGGGGCTTCGGCACAATGAGCAGTTCTTC.

The gene calls are TRBV7-2 and TRBJ2-1; possibly TRBD1 for D (7 bases). This CDR3 contains 16 residues. Germline V gene lookup returns CDR1 SGHTA and CDR2 FQGNSA. V shed 1 base and J shed 8 bases, with 18 bases lying between them. The DNA of the CDR3 is TGTGCCAGCAGCTTAGAGCTAGCAGGGGGGATCCATGAGCAGTTCTTC. This translates into CASSLELAGGIHEQFF.

This clonotype was seen a few times. The rearrangement joins TRBV4-1 to TRBJ1-1, with TRBD1 identical over 10 bases. With V trimmed by 1 base and J by 11 bases, 4 bases remained unmatched. This CDR3 has 13 amino acids. Per germline, CDR1 MGHRA and CDR2 YSYEKL. Here the CDR3 reads CASSQAGTGVAFF. DNA of the CDR3: TGCGCCAGCAGCCAAGCCGGGACAGGGGTGGCTTTCTTT.

The chain joins TRBV6-4 to TRBJ2-3; the D gene is possibly TRBD1 (6 bases). V was trimmed by 6 bases and J by 4 bases, leaving 17 bases between them. The CDR3 has 15 residues. CDR1 and CDR2 from the germline V gene are MRHNA and SNTAGT. The CDR3 DNA sequence: TGTGCCAGCAGCCCTCGAGGGGGAGTAGCAGATACGCAGTATTTT. Amino acids: CASSPRGGVADTQYF.

The V call is TRBV12-3 or TRBV12-4, the J call TRBJ2-7; 12 positions match TRBD2. The CDR3 is 17 residues long. V trimming: 11 bases; J trimming: 2 bases; junction bases outside the gene matches: 16. CDR3 sequence: CAFSPRLAGDQPYEQYF. Written as DNA, the CDR3 is TGTGCCTTCAGTCCCCGACTAGCGGGGGACCAACCCTACGAGCAGTACTTC.

This clonotype was seen a handful of times. This chain links TRBV5-1 with TRBJ1-1, with D perhaps matching TRBD1 (5 bases). Deletions cut 0 bases from V and 5 bases from J, with 11 bases between. Germline V gene data show CDR1 as SGHRS and CDR2 as YFSETQ. This CDR3 is 14 amino acids long. The CDR3 spells CASSLGRDITEAFF. The CDR3 DNA reads TGCGCCAGCAGCTTGGGCAGGGATATTACTGAAGCTTTCTTT. Together with reference TRBV5-1 and TRBJ1-1, the CDR3 gives the full variable domain: KAGVTQTPRYLIKTRGQQVTLSCSPISGHRSVSWYQQTPGQGLQFLFEYFSETQRNKGNFPGRFSGRQFSNSRSEMNVSTLELGDSALYLCASSLGRDITEAFFGQGTRLTVV.

This clonotype was found a few times. The chain combines TRBV9 with TRBJ2-7, with D possibly matching TRBD2 (7 bases). The V gene's germline CDR1 is SGDLS and CDR2 YYNGEE. Between the trimmed V and J ends, which lost 4 bases and 4 bases, there was a span of 18 bases. The CDR3 totals 15 residues. The CDR3 bases are TGTGCCAGCAGCCCCCAGGGGCGGGGGACATACGAGCAGTACTTC. Residues: CASSPQGRGTYEQYF.